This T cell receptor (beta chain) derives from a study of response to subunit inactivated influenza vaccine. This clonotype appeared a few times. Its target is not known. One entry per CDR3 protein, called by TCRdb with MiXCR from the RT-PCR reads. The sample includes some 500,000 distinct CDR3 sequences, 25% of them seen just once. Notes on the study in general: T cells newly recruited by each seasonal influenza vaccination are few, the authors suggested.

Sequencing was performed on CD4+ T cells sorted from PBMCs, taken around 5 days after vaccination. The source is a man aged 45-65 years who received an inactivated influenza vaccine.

CDR3 residues: CASSQADSPLHF. The DNA for the CDR3 is TGTGCCAGCAGCCAAGCAGATTCACCCCTCCACTTT. This chain joins TRBV4-2 and TRBJ1-6, with no clear D. Germline assignment: CDR1 LGHNA and CDR2 YNFKEQ. The length of the CDR3 is 12 residues. V lost 1 base and J lost 8, with 3 bases in between.